This T cell receptor (beta chain) was profiled in a study of T cell repertoires and HLA-DP antigens. Across the whole study: The donors, ranging 18-to-29 to 60-to-69 years, included a couple of males and one female. Pre-culture CD4+ samples used approximately 1,200 ng DNA versus around 220 ng for CD137+CD4+ sorts.

The junction had 13 bases not matched to a gene; V was cut back by 4 bases and J by 3 bases. Germline assignment: CDR1 SGDLS and CDR2 YYNGEE. This CDR3 has 18 residues. Purity of the untouched CD4+ T cells was approximately 98%. Sequencing used immunoSEQ multiplex PCR; TCRdb keeps in-frame clones, though not all of them. The table includes about 73,000 clones, just under 80% detected once. This clone was observed a single time. Antigen specificity is unknown. V and J are TRBV9 and TRBJ2-3; 11 bases fit TRBD2. This TCR was sampled from a man in his fifties or sixties in good health and CMV-seronegative. Specimen: CD4+ T cells from PBMCs. The CDR3 loop reads CASSPTSGSQFWTDTQYF. CDR3 DNA sequence: TGTGCCAGCAGCCCAACTAGCGGGAGTCAATTTTGGACAGATACGCAGTATTTT.